Following are 26 T cell receptor beta chains from one sample sequenced in a study of blood T cells in healthy people across ages. Next came a second PCR, run for about 7 to 12 cycles, which used a sample-barcoded 5' primer along with a J-beta primer mix. A single record per CDR3 protein comes from TCRdb applying MiXCR to the 5' RACE reads. The table lists roughly 1.6 million distinct CDR3 sequences, about 32% of them singletons. The sequenced material came from blood. These receptors were taken from a young woman in good health.

The chain links TRBV7-9 to TRBJ1-1; TRBD1 is a possible D gene (6 bases). The germline V gene has CDR1 SEHNR and CDR2 FQNEAQ (reference sequence). Trimming cost V 5 bases and J 6 bases, with 13 bases left between them. This CDR3 comprises 13 residues. This CDR3 reads CASSPGVGAEAFF. As DNA, the CDR3 is TGTGCCAGCAGCCCAGGGGTCGGGGCTGAAGCTTTCTTT.

This chain joins TRBV7-9 and TRBJ2-5; maybe TRBD1 (5 bases). The DNA end is more similar to TRBJ2-7, so the J call may be wrong. Germline CDR1 and CDR2: SEHNR and FQNEAQ (reference sequence). The CDR3 spans 14 residues. CDR3 nucleotide sequence: TGTGCCAGCAGCTCCAGGGCCGAGCCCTACGAGCAGTACTTC. This translates into CASSSRAEPYEQYF.

This rearrangement joins TRBV28 to TRBJ1-6, with D possibly being TRBD1 (5 bases). Germline V gene sequence: CDR1 MDHEN, CDR2 SYDVKM. The CDR3 loop spans 14 amino acids. V lost 5 bases, J lost 9 bases, and 14 bases lay in between. In DNA form, the CDR3 reads TGTGCCAGCAGTCCCAGGGAACAGTTTTCACCCCTCCACTTT. This sequence encodes CASSPREQFSPLHF. Full variable domain (missing parts from reference TRBV28 and TRBJ1-6): DVKVTQSSRYLVKRTGEKVFLECVQDMDHENMFWYRQDPGLGLRLIYFSYDVKMKEKGDIPEGYSVSREKKERFSLILESASTNQTSMYLCASSPREQFSPLHFGNGTRLTVT.

V gene TRBV27 combines with J gene TRBJ2-7; a possible D gene is TRBD1 (6 bases). The V end lost 4 bases, the J end lost 3 bases, and 19 bases lay between the germline ends. The CDR3 runs 16 residues. Germline CDR1 MNHEY, CDR2 SMNVEV (reference sequence). The CDR3 DNA is TGTGCCAGCAGTTCAACCATACAGGGTACGATCTACGAGCAGTACTTC. Encoded protein: CASSSTIQGTIYEQYF.

This clonotype has only a few counts. The chain joins TRBV6-2 or TRBV6-3 to TRBJ1-6; D gene uncertain. Trimming left V 8 bases short and J 7 bases short, with 21 bases between. The CDR3 contains 16 residues. Per the germline V gene, CDR1 is MNHEY and CDR2 is SVGEGT. The CDR3 sequence: CASVANRYGRNSPLHF. Written as DNA, the CDR3 is TGTGCCAGCGTGGCAAATAGGTATGGCCGGAATTCACCCCTCCACTTT.

This sequence joins TRBV27 and TRBJ1-6, with D uncertain. The CDR3 has 13 residues. V was clipped by 4 bases and J by 7 bases, with 8 bases between them. Germline loops: CDR1 MNHEY, CDR2 SMNVEV (reference sequence). The CDR3 spells CASSWNRNSPLHF. CDR3 coding DNA: TGTGCCAGCAGTTGGAACAGAAATTCACCCCTCCACTTT.

The chain couples TRBV6-2 or TRBV6-3 to TRBJ1-2, with TRBD1 as a possible D gene (6 bases). Looked up from germline, CDR1 is MNHEY and CDR2 is SVGEGT. The CDR3 covers 15 residues. The V end lost 6 bases, the J end lost 0 bases, and 14 bases lay between the germline ends. This CDR3 reads CASSDVTGANYGYTF. CDR3 in DNA: TGTGCCAGCAGCGACGTGACAGGAGCTAACTATGGCTACACCTTC.

Comments on this clonotype: A much larger clonotype is one base distant, so this may be a read error. A read error is likely, as this CDR3 ends without the conserved phenylalanine or tryptophan. The chain employs TRBV29-1 and TRBJ2-5; D perhaps matches TRBD1 (6 bases). Germline lookup yields CDR1 SQVTM and CDR2 ANQGSEA. CDR3 size: 12 residues. The ends were cut back, 1 base at V and 11 bases at J, with 14 bases in the middle. DNA of the CDR3: TGCAGCGTTGAAGGGGCAGGGGTTGAGCAGTACTTA. It codes for CSVEGAGVEQYL.

This chain links TRBV5-5 with TRBJ2-7, with D unresolved. The CDR3 consists of 12 residues. Looked up from germline, CDR1 is SGHKS and CDR2 is YYEKEE (reference sequence). Trimming cost V 4 bases and J 9 bases, with 14 bases left between them. The DNA for the CDR3 is TGTGCCAGCAGCGATCTAGAAATCGGGCAGTACTTC. It translates to CASSDLEIGQYF.

The chain couples TRBV2 to TRBJ2-5; a possible D gene is TRBD1 (6 bases). The DNA end lines up better with TRBJ2-7; the J call may be wrong. This CDR3 is built from 15 residues. CDR1 is SNHLY and CDR2 is FYNNEI in the germline V gene. The CDR3 sequence is CASTPGRGSLYEQYF. CDR3 DNA: TGTGCCAGCACCCCGGGCAGGGGCTCACTCTACGAGCAGTACTTC.

This clonotype was seen only a few times. The chain couples TRBV20-1 to TRBJ2-5; 12 bases map to TRBD2. Germline V gives CDR1 DFQATT, CDR2 SNEGSKA (reference sequence). With 4 bases clipped from V and 11 bases from J, the junction kept 11 bases outside the gene matches. The CDR3 extends over 14 amino acids. CDR3 loop: CSAILAGGLNEQYF. In DNA, the CDR3 is TGCAGTGCTATACTAGCGGGGGGCTTGAATGAGCAGTACTTC.

This clonotype was recorded a few times. This chain joins TRBV7-3 and TRBJ2-1; a weak D match, TRBD2 (6 bases). CDR1 SGHTA and CDR2 FQGTGA come from the germline V gene. V was cut by 4 bases and J by 2 bases, with 12 bases left in between. The CDR3 runs 15 residues. The CDR3 here is CASSSGSTPYNEQFF. The CDR3, as DNA: TGTGCCAGCAGCTCCGGGAGTACCCCCTACAATGAGCAGTTCTTC.

This CDR3 reads CASSSGTVMNTEAFF. The CDR3 DNA sequence: TGTGCCAGCAGCTCTGGGACAGTGATGAACACTGAAGCTTTCTTT. This sequence joins TRBV6-6 and TRBJ1-1; 7 bases agree with TRBD1. Germline V CDR1 and CDR2: MNHNY, SVGAGI (reference sequence). V lost 6 bases and J lost 0; bases outside the gene matches: 7. This CDR3 contains 15 residues.

On this clonotype itself: Its ends do not fully match the called genes, so a read error is possible. CDR3 in amino acids: CASSVVPGQGRHEQYF. The CDR3 DNA reads TGTGCCAGCAGCGTAGTGCCGGGACAGGGTCGACACGAGCAGTACTTT. This rearrangement joins TRBV9 to TRBJ2-5; 9 nucleotides match TRBD1. CDR3 size: 16 residues. Germline V CDR1 and CDR2: SGDLS, YYNGEE.

This clonotype was seen only a few times. CDR3: CASSRLLAVDSPLHF. The CDR3 DNA sequence: TGTGCCAGCAGCCGCCTCTTGGCGGTGGATTCACCCCTCCACTTT. The V gene is TRBV16, the J gene TRBJ1-6; D is ambiguous. Trimming took 4 bases from V and 8 from J, leaving 15 bases between them. CDR3 length equals 15 residues. From germline, CDR1 is KGHSY and CDR2 FQNENV.

The chain recombines TRBV20-1 with TRBJ2-3; 7 bases align to TRBD2. Germline-derived CDR1 and CDR2 are DFQATT and SNEGSKA (reference sequence). With 6 bases clipped from V and 3 bases from J, the junction kept 6 bases outside the gene matches. This CDR3 has 13 residues. CDR3 region: CSAETSRTDTQYF. CDR3 coding DNA: TGCAGTGCCGAGACTAGCCGGACAGATACGCAGTATTTT.

The chain is built from TRBV28 and TRBJ2-7; weak D call: TRBD1 (8 bases). In germline, CDR1 is MDHEN, CDR2 SYDVKM. Trimming pared 5 bases from V and 4 bases from J, leaving 15 bases between. The CDR3 is made up of 14 amino acids. CDR3 amino acids: CASSQVQGGYEQYF. The CDR3 DNA sequence: TGTGCCAGCAGTCAGGTACAGGGGGGGTACGAGCAGTACTTC.

The rearrangement links TRBV12-3 or TRBV12-4 to TRBJ2-1; the D is unclear. Between the trimmed V and J ends, which lost 7 bases and 8 bases, there was a span of 15 bases. The CDR3 runs 13 residues. The CDR3 DNA sequence: TGTGCCAGCACCCTTCCCGGGTGGTATGAGCAGTTCTTC. It encodes CASTLPGWYEQFF.

This clonotype was detected only a few times. The chain links TRBV20-1 to TRBJ2-7; 11 bases fit TRBD2. V was clipped by 0 bases and J by 0 bases; unmatched bases: 4. This CDR3 spans 16 amino acids. Looked up from germline, CDR1 is DFQATT and CDR2 is SNEGSKA (reference sequence). The chain's CDR3 is CSARDFTSGSSYEQYF. The DNA for the CDR3 is TGCAGTGCTAGAGATTTTACTAGCGGGAGCTCCTACGAGCAGTACTTC.

Comments on this clonotype: One end of the junction is discordant with germline, which a read error may explain. The chain joins TRBV12-3 or TRBV12-4 to TRBJ2-5, with a possible D match to TRBD2 (6 bases). This CDR3 region has 15 residues. The chain's CDR3 is CAGSAGSTTLETQYF. The CDR3 coding sequence is TGTGCCGGCAGCGCGGGATCTACCACCTTAGAGACCCAGTACTTC.

This clonotype was observed a few times. V and J are TRBV4-1 and TRBJ1-2, with 7 bases identical to TRBD1. Germline values: CDR1 MGHRA, CDR2 YSYEKL. This CDR3 spans 17 amino acids. V was pared by 0 bases and J by 6 bases, with 13 bases of the junction left unmatched. CDR3 nucleotide sequence: TGCGCCAGCAGCCAAGAGGCTGTGGGGCAGGGGGGCCATGGCTACACCTTC. Protein sequence: CASSQEAVGQGGHGYTF.

The rearrangement links TRBV6-2 or TRBV6-3 to TRBJ2-4, with D possibly being TRBD1 or TRBD2 (5 bases each). The germline gives CDR1 MNHEY, CDR2 SVGEGT. This CDR3 has 12 amino acids. V dropped 8 bases and J dropped 6 bases, with 11 bases sitting between them. The DNA for the CDR3 is TGTGCCAGCGGGACCGGGGTAAACATTCAGTACTTC. Amino acids: CASGTGVNIQYF.

This clonotype was detected only a few times. CDR3 protein: CASSHELASSGQETQYF. The CDR3 bases are TGTGCCAGCAGCCATGAGTTGGCTTCTAGCGGGCAAGAGACCCAGTACTTC. This chain uses TRBV4-2 with TRBJ2-5; 8 bases match TRBD2. V was clipped by 3 bases and J by 2 bases; unmatched bases: 11. Germline V lookup: CDR1 LGHNA, CDR2 YNFKEQ. This CDR3 comprises 17 residues.

This rearrangement joins TRBV7-2 to TRBJ2-4; the D is unclear. The J call may not be correct, given that the DNA end is closer to TRBJ2-5. Germline-derived CDR1 and CDR2 are SGHTA and FQGNSA. The CDR3 contains 14 residues. CDR3 in DNA: TGTGCCAGCAGCTCCTTTGGGATCCGGGAGACCCAGTACTTC. Amino acids: CASSSFGIRETQYF.

This clonotype has ten or more counts. The CDR3 nucleotides read TGTGCCAGCAGTCCACCAGAATATGGCTACACCTTC. Its translation is CASSPPEYGYTF. The rearrangement joins TRBV12-3 or TRBV12-4 to TRBJ1-2; no reliable D call. V was cut by 5 bases and J by 5 bases, with 9 bases left in between. The CDR3 runs 12 residues.

V usage is TRBV3-1 and J usage is TRBJ2-5; D gene unclear. The J call could be wrong; TRBJ2-7 is a better fit for the DNA end. CDR1 is LGHDT and CDR2 is YNNKEL in the germline V gene (reference sequence). The CDR3 totals 14 residues. In nucleotides, the CDR3 is TGTGCCAGCAGCCTCTCACCCAACCCCTACGAGCAGTACTTC. Residues: CASSLSPNPYEQYF.